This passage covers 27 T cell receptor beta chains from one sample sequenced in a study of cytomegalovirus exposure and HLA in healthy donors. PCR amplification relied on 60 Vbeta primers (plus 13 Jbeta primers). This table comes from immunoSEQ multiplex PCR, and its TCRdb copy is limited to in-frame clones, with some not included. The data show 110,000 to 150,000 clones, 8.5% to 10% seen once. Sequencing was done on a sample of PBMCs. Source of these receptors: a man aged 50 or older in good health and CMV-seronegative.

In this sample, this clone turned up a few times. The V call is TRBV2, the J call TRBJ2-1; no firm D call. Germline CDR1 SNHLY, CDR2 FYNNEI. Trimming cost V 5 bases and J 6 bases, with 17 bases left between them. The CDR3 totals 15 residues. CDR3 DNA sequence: TGTGCCAGCAGTTCCGACTTGAATCGACCCAATGAGCAGTTCTTC. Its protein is CASSSDLNRPNEQFF.

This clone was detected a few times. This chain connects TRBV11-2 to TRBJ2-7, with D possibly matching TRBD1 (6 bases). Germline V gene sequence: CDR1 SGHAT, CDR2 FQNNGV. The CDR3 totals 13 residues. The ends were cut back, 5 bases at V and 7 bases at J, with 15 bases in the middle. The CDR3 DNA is TGTGCCAGCAGCAATAACAGGGTGGGAGAGCAGTACTTC. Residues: CASSNNRVGEQYF.

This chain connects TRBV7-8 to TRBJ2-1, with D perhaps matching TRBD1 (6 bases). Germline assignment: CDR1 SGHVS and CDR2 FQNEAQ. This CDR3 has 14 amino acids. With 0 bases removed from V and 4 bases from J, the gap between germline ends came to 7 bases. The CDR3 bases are TGTGCCAGCAGCTTAGCCGGACAGTACAATGAGCAGTTCTTC. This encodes CASSLAGQYNEQFF.

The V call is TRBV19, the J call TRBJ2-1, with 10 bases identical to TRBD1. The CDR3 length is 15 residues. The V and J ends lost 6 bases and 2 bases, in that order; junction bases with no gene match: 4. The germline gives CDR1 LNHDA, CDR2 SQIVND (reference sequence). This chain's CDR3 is CASSATGGAYNEQFF. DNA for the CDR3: TGTGCCAGTAGCGCGACAGGGGGCGCCTACAATGAGCAGTTCTTC.

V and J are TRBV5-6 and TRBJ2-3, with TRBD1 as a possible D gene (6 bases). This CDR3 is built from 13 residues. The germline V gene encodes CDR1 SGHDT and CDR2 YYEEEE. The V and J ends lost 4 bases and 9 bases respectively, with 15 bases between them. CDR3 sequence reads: CASSPGAKQTQYF. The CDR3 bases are TGTGCCAGCAGCCCAGGGGCGAAGCAGACGCAGTATTTT.

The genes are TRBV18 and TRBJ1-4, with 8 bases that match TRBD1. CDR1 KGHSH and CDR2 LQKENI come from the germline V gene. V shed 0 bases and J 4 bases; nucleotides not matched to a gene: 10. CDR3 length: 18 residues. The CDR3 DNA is TGTGCCAGCTCACCACCAGTGACAGGGGCCCGAGGTAATGAAAAACTGTTTTTT. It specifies CASSPPVTGARGNEKLFF.

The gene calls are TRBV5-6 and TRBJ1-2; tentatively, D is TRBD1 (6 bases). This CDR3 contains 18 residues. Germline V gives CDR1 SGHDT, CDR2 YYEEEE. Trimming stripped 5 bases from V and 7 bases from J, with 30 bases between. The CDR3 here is CASSPPRDTTRPLRGYTF. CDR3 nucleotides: TGTGCCAGCAGTCCGCCCCGGGACACTACCCGACCCTTGCGTGGCTACACCTTC. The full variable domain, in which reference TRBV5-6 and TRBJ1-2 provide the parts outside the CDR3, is DAGVTQSPTHLIKTRGQQVTLRCSPKSGHDTVSWYQQALGQGPQFIFQYYEEEERQRGNFPDRFSGHQFPNYSSELNVNALLLGDSALYLCASSPPRDTTRPLRGYTFGSGTRLTVV.

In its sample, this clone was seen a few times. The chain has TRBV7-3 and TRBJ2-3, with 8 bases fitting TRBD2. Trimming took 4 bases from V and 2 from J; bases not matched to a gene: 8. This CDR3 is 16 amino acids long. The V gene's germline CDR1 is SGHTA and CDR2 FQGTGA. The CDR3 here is CASSSVSGGATDTQYF. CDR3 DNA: TGTGCCAGCAGCTCCGTTTCGGGGGGGGCCACAGATACGCAGTATTTT.

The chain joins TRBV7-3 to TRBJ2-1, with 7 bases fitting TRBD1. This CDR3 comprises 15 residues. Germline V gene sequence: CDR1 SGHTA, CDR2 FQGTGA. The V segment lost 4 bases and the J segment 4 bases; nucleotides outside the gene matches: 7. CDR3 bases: TGTGCCAGCAGCTCGACAGGGTCAGCTTACAATGAGCAGTTCTTC. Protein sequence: CASSSTGSAYNEQFF.

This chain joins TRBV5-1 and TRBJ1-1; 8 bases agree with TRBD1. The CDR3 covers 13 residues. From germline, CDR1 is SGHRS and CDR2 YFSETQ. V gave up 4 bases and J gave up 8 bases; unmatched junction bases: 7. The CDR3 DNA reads TGCGCCAGCAGCCCTCATCGGGACAGGGAAGCTTTCTTT. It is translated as CASSPHRDREAFF.

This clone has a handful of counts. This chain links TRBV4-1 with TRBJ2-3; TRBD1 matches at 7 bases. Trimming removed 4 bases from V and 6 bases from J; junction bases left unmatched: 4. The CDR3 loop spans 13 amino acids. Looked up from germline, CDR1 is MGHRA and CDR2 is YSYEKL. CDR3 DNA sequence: TGCGCCAGCAGCCTTCTACAGGGGGATACGCAGTATTTT. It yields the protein CASSLLQGDTQYF.

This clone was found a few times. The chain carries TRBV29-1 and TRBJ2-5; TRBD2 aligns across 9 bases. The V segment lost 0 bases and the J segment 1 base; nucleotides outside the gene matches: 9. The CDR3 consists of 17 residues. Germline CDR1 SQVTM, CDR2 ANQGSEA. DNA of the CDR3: TGCAGCGTTGAAGACCTGACTAGCGGAGGGCTCCAAGAGACCCAGTACTTC. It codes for CSVEDLTSGGLQETQYF.

CDR3 protein: CASSSLTGTEAFF. The CDR3 nucleotides read TGTGCCAGCAGCTCATTGACAGGGACTGAAGCTTTCTTT. The V gene is TRBV7-9, the J gene TRBJ1-1, with TRBD1 matching 7 bases. The germline gives CDR1 SEHNR, CDR2 FQNEAQ (reference sequence). This CDR3 region has 13 residues. Losses at the gene ends were 4 bases for V and 5 bases for J; bases not matched to a gene: 4.

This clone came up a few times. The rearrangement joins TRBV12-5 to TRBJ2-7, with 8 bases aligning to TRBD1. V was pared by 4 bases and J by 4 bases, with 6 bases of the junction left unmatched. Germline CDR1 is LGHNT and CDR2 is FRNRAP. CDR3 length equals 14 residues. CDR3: CASGSDRAWYEQYF. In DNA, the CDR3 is TGTGCTAGTGGTTCGGACAGGGCTTGGTACGAGCAGTACTTC.

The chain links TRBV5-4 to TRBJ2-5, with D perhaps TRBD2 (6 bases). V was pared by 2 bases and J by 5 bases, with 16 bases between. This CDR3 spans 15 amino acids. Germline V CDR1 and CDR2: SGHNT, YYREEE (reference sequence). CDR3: CASSFRGGVVETQYF. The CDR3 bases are TGTGCCAGCAGCTTTCGGGGCGGGGTCGTGGAGACCCAGTACTTC.

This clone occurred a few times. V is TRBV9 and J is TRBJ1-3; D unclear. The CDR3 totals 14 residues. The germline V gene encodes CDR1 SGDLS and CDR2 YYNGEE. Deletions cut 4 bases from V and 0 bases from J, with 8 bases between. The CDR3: CASSSEYSGNTIYF. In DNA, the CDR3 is TGTGCCAGCAGCTCGGAGTACTCTGGAAACACCATATATTTT.

The CDR3 loop is CARQEETQYF. CDR3 nucleotide sequence: TGTGCCAGACAGGAAGAGACCCAGTACTTC. V usage is TRBV21-1 and J usage is TRBJ2-5; the D call of TRBD1 is as the table states it, not checked on the DNA. TRBV21-1 is given as a pseudogene. The CDR3 has 10 residues.

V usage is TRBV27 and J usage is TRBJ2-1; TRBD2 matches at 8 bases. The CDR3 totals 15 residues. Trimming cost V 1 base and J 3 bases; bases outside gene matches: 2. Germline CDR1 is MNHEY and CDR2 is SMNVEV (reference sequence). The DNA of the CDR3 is TGTGCCAGCAGTTTATTAGCGGGGAACTACAATGAGCAGTTCTTC. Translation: CASSLLAGNYNEQFF.

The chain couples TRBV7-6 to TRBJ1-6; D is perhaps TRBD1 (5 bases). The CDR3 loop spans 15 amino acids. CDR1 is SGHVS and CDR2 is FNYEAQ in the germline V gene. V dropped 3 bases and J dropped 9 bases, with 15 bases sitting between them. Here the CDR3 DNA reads TGTGCCAGCAGCTTGGACGGTCTGGGGGGTTCACCCCTCCACTTT. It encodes CASSLDGLGGSPLHF. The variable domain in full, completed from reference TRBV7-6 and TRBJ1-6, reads GAGVSQSPRYKVTKRGQDVALRCDPISGHVSLYWYRQALGQGPEFLTYFNYEAQQDKSGLPNDRFSAERPEGSISTLTIQRTEQRDSAMYRCASSLDGLGGSPLHFGNGTRLTVT.

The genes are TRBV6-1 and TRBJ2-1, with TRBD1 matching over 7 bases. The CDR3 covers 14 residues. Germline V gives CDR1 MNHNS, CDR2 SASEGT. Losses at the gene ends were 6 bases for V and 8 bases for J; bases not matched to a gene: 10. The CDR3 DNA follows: TGTGCCAGCAGCTCAGGGGGTTACAACGATGAGCAGTTCTTC. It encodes CASSSGGYNDEQFF.

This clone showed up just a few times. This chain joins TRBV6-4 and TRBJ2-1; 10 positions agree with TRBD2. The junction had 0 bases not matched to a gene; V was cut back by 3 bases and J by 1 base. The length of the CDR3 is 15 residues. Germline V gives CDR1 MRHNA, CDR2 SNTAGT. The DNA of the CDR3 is TGTGCCAGCAGTGAAGCGGGAGGGTCCTACAATGAGCAGTTCTTC. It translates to CASSEAGGSYNEQFF.

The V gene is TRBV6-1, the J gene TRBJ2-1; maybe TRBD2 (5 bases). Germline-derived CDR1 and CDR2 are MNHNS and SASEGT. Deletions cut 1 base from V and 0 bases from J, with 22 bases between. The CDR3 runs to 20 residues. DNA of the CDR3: TGTGCCAGCAGTGAAGGATACTTAGAGGGTAGCGCAAGCTCCTACAATGAGCAGTTCTTC. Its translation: CASSEGYLEGSASSYNEQFF.

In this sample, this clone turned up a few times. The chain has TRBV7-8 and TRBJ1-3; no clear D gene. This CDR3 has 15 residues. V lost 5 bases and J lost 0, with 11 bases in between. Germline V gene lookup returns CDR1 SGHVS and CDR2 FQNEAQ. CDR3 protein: CASSAHSFSGNTIYF. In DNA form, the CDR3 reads TGTGCCAGCAGCGCCCACAGCTTCTCTGGAAACACCATATATTTT.

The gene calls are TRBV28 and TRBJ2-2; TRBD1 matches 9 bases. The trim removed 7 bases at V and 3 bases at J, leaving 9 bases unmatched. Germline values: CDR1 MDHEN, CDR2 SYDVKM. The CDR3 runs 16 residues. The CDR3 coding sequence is TGTGCCAGCAAAGATCAGGGACAGGGAGACACCGGGGAGCTGTTTTTT. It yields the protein CASKDQGQGDTGELFF.

The CDR3 spells CASSPARTSGISSYEQYF. The CDR3 bases are TGTGCCAGCAGCCCTGCCCGGACTAGCGGTATTTCCTCCTACGAGCAGTACTTC. J is TRBJ2-7 and V is TRBV7-6; 10 bases align to TRBD2. V lost 5 bases to trimming and J lost 0 bases; unmatched junction nucleotides: 13. CDR1 and CDR2 (germline): SGHVS, FNYEAQ. This CDR3 has 18 residues.

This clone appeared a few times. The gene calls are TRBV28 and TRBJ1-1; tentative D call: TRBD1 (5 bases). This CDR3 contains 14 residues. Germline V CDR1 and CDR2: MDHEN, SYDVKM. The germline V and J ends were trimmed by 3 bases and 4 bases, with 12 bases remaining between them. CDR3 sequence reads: CASSLGGGSTEAFF. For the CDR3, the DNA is TGTGCCAGCAGTTTGGGGGGAGGGTCCACTGAAGCTTTCTTT.

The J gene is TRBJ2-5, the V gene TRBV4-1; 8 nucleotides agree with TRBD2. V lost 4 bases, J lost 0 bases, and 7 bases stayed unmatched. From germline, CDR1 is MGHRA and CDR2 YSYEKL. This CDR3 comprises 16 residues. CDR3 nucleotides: TGCGCCAGCAGCCCTAATAGCGGGAAGTACCAAGAGACCCAGTACTTC. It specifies CASSPNSGKYQETQYF.